A single sample is the source of the 19 T cell receptor beta chains below, sequenced in a study of CXCR3-negative and CXCR3-positive naive CD8 T cells (dated by TCRdb to the late 2010s). The sequencer listed for this sample is NextSeq 550. The Human TCR Profiling Kit (MiLaboratory) was used to prepare UMI-labeled 5' RACE TRB cDNA libraries. TCRdb reanalyzed the reads, keeping one entry per CDR3 protein sequence and omitting DNA. In this sample's table one finds under 65,000 distinct CDR3 sequences. The ten largest clones represent 23% of the sample. Source material: memory CD8+ T cells from blood. The intended sense of this specimen's cell subset or site label: conventional CD8+ memory T cells (TMEM), sorted as controls. Receptors were obtained from a human donor in good health. Some clones in this sample may be carry-over from other donors' samples.

J is TRBJ2-1 and V is TRBV29-1; TCRdb selects TRBD1, and the lack of DNA leaves this call unchecked. Germline-derived CDR1 and CDR2 are SQVTM and ANQGSEA. This CDR3 comprises 13 residues. The CDR3 spells CAGGTGTYNEQFF.

V gene TRBV5-1 combines with J gene TRBJ2-7; TCRdb names TRBD1, which stays unverified in the absence of DNA. The CDR3 consists of 12 residues. CDR1 is SGHRS and CDR2 is YFSETQ in the germline V gene. CDR3 residues: CASSSQGDEQYF.

The rearrangement uses TRBV6-5 and TRBJ2-2; TCRdb's assignment of TRBD1 cannot be checked, as there is no DNA. Germline CDR1 MNHEY, CDR2 SVGAGI. The CDR3 spans 15 residues. CDR3: CASRSLRENTGELFF.

The CDR3 region is CASSPSFGTSSSSFSYGYTF. The chain combines TRBV7-9 with TRBJ1-2; TCRdb names TRBD1, which stays unverified in the absence of DNA. The CDR3 runs 20 residues. Germline V lookup: CDR1 SEHNR, CDR2 FQNEAQ (reference sequence).

The rearrangement joins TRBV3-1 to TRBJ2-7; no DNA is available, so the TRBD1 call from TCRdb remains unchecked. The CDR3 sequence is 16 residues long. The germline V gene encodes CDR1 LGHDT and CDR2 YNNKEL (reference sequence). Here the CDR3 reads CASSQPPGQGADEQYF.

The chain combines TRBV7-2 with TRBJ2-1; without DNA, the TCRdb call of TRBD2 cannot be checked. The CDR3 covers 15 residues. CDR1 and CDR2 (germline): SGHTA, FQGNSA. The CDR3 loop reads CASSPVEAYYNEQFF.

V is TRBV7-9 and J is TRBJ2-1; TCRdb calls TRBD2, which cannot be checked without DNA. Germline-derived CDR1 and CDR2 are SEHNR and FQNEAQ (reference sequence). There are 12 residues in the CDR3. The CDR3 sequence is CASSVGEDEQFF.

This chain uses TRBV3-1 with TRBJ2-2; TCRdb outputs TRBD2, but without DNA this stays unchecked. Per germline, CDR1 LGHDT and CDR2 YNNKEL (reference sequence). The CDR3 loop spans 18 amino acids. CDR3: CASSQVIAGGPGTGELFF. The full variable domain, in which reference TRBV3-1 and TRBJ2-2 provide the parts outside the CDR3, is DTAVSQTPKYLVTQMGNDKSIKCEQNLGHDTMYWYKQDSKKFLKIMFSYNNKELIINETVPNRFSPKSPDKAHLNLHINSLELGDSAVYFCASSQVIAGGPGTGELFFGEGSRLTVL.

The chain combines TRBV9 with TRBJ2-7; TCRdb gives TRBD1 as the D gene, but with no DNA this cannot be confirmed. The CDR3 sequence is 14 residues long. The germline gives CDR1 SGDLS, CDR2 YYNGEE. The CDR3 region is CASSEGQGAYEQYF.

The chain carries TRBV13 and TRBJ2-7; the D call from TCRdb, TRBD2, cannot be confirmed without DNA. The CDR3 contains 16 residues. CDR1 PRHDT and CDR2 FYEKMQ come from the germline V gene (reference sequence). CDR3 sequence reads: CASSLGVLAGSYEQYF.

This chain connects TRBV20-1 to TRBJ2-1; TCRdb indicates TRBD1, and absent DNA this call remains unverified. The CDR3 has 13 amino acids. Germline V CDR1 and CDR2: DFQATT, SNEGSKA (reference sequence). CDR3 protein: CSAPGNSYNEQFF.

This rearrangement joins TRBV7-6 to TRBJ2-4; without DNA, the TCRdb call of TRBD2 cannot be checked. The CDR3 length is 17 residues. In germline, CDR1 is SGHVS, CDR2 FNYEAQ. The CDR3 sequence: CASSPYRDSHPKNIQYF.

CDR3 region: CASSPIPGAETQYF. The gene calls are TRBV12-3 or TRBV12-4 and TRBJ2-5; TCRdb returns TRBD1, unconfirmable since there is no DNA. The CDR3 runs to 14 residues.

The chain is built from TRBV7-3 and TRBJ1-1; with no DNA, the TCRdb D assignment of TRBD1 cannot be verified. Germline CDR1 SGHTA, CDR2 FQGTGA. The CDR3 is 12 residues long. This CDR3 reads CASSYRGQEAFF.

The V gene is TRBV12-3 or TRBV12-4, the J gene TRBJ2-2; TCRdb returns TRBD1, unconfirmable since there is no DNA. The CDR3 consists of 14 residues. The CDR3 loop is CASGTGGATGELFF.

The genes are TRBV7-9 and TRBJ1-1; absent DNA, TCRdb's TRBD1 call cannot be checked. This CDR3 has 13 residues. Looked up from germline, CDR1 is SEHNR and CDR2 is FQNEAQ (reference sequence). Here the CDR3 reads CASSPGGNTEAFF.

The chain is built from TRBV29-1 and TRBJ2-1. This CDR3 spans 11 amino acids. Per germline, CDR1 SQVTM and CDR2 ANQGSEA. CDR3 protein: CSVVKPNEQFF.

V is TRBV20-1 and J is TRBJ1-2. Germline-derived CDR1 and CDR2 are DFQATT and SNEGSKA (reference sequence). The CDR3 is made up of 16 amino acids. CDR3 sequence reads: CSATALVAGPSYGYTF.

The chain recombines TRBV6-4 with TRBJ2-3; the D call from TCRdb, TRBD1, cannot be confirmed without DNA. This CDR3 comprises 16 residues. Germline V CDR1 and CDR2: MRHNA, SNTAGT. This CDR3 reads CASSTQGGGSTDTQYF.